What follows describes a single T cell receptor beta chain. Original data processing: Quantification of nucleated cells was approximated via reference gene primer amplification. The table came from immunoSEQ multiplex PCR; TCRdb's copy has only in-frame clones and leaves some out. That table gives V, J and clone size, and the DNA gave D and trimming. This table holds under 90,000 clones, about 90% found once. Germline V gives CDR1 SGHDT, CDR2 YYEEEE. This CDR3 region has 14 residues. Trimming at V came to 5 bases and at J to 6 bases, leaving 3 bases not matched to a gene. Seattle's enrolled individuals joined amid active infection and were then monitored longitudinally. The record originates from a study of blood T cell repertoires in COVID-19. Study-wide background: Samples of COVID-19 (acute and convalescent) were obtained from the United States, Italy and Spain.

This receptor was identified in a woman between 50 and 59 years old with COVID-19, enrolled during active disease. The J gene is TRBJ2-1, the V gene TRBV5-6, with 12 nucleotides matching TRBD2. The source material was peripheral blood. CDR3 in DNA: TGTGCCAGCAGGAAGGGACTAGCGGGCAATGAGCAGTTCTTC. This translates into CASRKGLAGNEQFF.